The clone carrying this TCR beta chain was detected ten times or more. Its antigen is not identified. Amplification yielded TCR beta CDR3 regions, with RNA transcripts as the source. Initially, a first-round RT-PCR of the TCR CDR3 employed the HTBI primer set. TCRdb analysed the multiplex PCR reads with MiXCR anew, one entry per CDR3 protein. The table shows roughly 660,000 distinct CDR3 sequences, with around 15% occurring only once. This CDR3 contains 13 residues. Unmatched junction bases numbered 11, after V lost 7 bases and J lost 6 bases. The V gene's germline CDR1 is SQVTM and CDR2 ANQGSEA. This sample stems from a study of T cells in Graves' hyperthyroidism and ophthalmopathy. Findings and caveats of the study: Stable hyperthyroidism and ophthalmopathy were separated using 13 V-J signatures.

When ophthalmopathy did not progress within 18 months, Graves' hyperthyroidism was considered stable. Every diagnosis used clinical symptoms, serum thyroxine and TRAb, thyroid ultrasound and orbital computed tomography. The source of the PBMCs was over 8.5 ml of fresh peripheral blood. Sequencing was done on a sample of blood. The receptor's source is a man aged 50-60 years with Graves' hyperthyroidism. V gene TRBV29-1 combines with J gene TRBJ2-7; 8 bases are a match to TRBD2. CDR3 DNA sequence: TGCAGCGCACGTAGCGGGAACGAGGGCGAGCAGTACTTC. It is translated as CSARSGNEGEQYF.